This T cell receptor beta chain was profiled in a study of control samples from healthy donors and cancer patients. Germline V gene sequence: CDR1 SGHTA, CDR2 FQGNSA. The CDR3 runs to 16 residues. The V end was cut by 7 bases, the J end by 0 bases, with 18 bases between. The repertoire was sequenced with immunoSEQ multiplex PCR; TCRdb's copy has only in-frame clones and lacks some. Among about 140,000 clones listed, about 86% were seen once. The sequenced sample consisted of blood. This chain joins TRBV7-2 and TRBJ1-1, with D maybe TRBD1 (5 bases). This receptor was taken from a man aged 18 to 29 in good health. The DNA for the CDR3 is TGTGCCAGCACATCGGGTGGGGGTCCAATGAACACTGAAGCTTTCTTT. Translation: CASTSGGGPMNTEAFF.